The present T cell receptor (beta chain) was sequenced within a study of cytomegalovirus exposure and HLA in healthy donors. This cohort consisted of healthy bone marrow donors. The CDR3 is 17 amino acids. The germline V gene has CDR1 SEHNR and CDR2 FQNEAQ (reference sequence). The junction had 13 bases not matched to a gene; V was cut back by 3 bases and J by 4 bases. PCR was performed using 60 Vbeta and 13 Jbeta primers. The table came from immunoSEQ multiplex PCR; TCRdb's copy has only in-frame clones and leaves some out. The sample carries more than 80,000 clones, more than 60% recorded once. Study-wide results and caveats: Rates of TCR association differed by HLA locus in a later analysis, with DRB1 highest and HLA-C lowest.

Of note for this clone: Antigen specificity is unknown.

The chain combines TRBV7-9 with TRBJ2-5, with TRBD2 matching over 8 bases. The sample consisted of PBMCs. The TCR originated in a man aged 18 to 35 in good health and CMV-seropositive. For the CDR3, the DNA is TGTGCCAGCAGCTTGAATCGGGCCAGCGGGAGAAGAGAGACCCAGTACTTC. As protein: CASSLNRASGRRETQYF.